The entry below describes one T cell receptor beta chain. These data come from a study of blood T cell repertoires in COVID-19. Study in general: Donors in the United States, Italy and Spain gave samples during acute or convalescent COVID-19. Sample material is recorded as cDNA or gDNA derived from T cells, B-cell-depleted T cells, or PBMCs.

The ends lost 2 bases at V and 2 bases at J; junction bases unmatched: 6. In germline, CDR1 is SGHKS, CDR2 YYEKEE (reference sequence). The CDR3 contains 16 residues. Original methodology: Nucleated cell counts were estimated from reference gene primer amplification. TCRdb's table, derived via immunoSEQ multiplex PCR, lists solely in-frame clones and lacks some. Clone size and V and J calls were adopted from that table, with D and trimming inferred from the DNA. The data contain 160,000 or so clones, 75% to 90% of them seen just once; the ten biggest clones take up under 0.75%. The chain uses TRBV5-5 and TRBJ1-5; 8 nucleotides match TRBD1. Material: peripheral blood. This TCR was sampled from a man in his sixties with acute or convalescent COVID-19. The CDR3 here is CASSFLSGGGNQPQHF. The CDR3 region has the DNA TGTGCCAGCAGCTTCTTGTCAGGGGGCGGCAATCAGCCCCAGCATTTT.